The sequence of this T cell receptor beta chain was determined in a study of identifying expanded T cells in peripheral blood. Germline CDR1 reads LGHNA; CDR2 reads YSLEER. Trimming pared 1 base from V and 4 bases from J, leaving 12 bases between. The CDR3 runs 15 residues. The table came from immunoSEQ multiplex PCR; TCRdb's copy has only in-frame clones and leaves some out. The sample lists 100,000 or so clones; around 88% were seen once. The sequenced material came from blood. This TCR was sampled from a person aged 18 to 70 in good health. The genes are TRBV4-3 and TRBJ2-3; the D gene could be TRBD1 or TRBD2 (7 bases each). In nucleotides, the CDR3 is TGCGCCAGCAGCCAAGTGGCAGGGGGGGCAGATACGCAGTATTTT. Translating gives CASSQVAGGADTQYF.